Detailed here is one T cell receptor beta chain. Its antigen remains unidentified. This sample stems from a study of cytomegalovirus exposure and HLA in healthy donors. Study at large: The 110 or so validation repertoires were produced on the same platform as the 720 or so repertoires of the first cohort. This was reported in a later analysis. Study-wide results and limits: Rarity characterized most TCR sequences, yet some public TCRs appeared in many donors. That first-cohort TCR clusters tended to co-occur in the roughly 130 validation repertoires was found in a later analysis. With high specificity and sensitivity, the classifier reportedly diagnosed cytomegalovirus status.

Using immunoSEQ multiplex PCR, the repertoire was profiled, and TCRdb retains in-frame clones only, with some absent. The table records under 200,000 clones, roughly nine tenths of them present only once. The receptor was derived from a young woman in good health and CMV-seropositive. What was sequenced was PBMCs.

The CDR3 nucleotides read TGTGCCAGCAGCTCCTCCCTAAGACTCTTCAATCAGCCCCAGCATTTT. Translating it yields CASSSSLRLFNQPQHF. The chain carries TRBV5-6 and TRBJ1-5, with D unclear. V dropped 3 bases and J dropped 3 bases, with 16 bases sitting between them. CDR1 and CDR2 from the germline V gene are SGHDT and YYEEEE. CDR3 length equals 16 residues.